Below, 17 T cell receptor beta chains from the same sample are listed, as sequenced in a study of blood T cell repertoires in COVID-19. The assay was immunoSEQ multiplex PCR, and TCRdb's table has in-frame clones only and misses some. The sample lists 65,000 or so clones, about 80% occurring once. Material: peripheral blood. The source is a woman aged 70-85 years with acute or convalescent COVID-19.

This chain links TRBV7-2 with TRBJ2-1; D uncertain. The length of the CDR3 is 16 residues. Germline assignment: CDR1 SGHTA and CDR2 FQGNSA. V was shortened by 0 bases and J by 1 base, with 10 bases between the two germline ends. The chain's CDR3 is CASSLAHSYSYNEQFF. The CDR3 DNA follows: TGTGCCAGCAGCTTAGCCCACAGCTATTCCTACAATGAGCAGTTCTTC.

The chain employs TRBV7-2 and TRBJ2-7; 7 bases are a match to TRBD2. The CDR3 extends over 14 amino acids. V was clipped by 4 bases and J by 0 bases; unmatched bases: 3. Germline lookup yields CDR1 SGHTA and CDR2 FQGNSA. This CDR3 reads CASSSSGVSYEQYF. The CDR3, as DNA: TGTGCCAGCAGCTCTAGCGGTGTCTCCTACGAGCAGTACTTC.

The rearrangement uses TRBV28 and TRBJ1-5; weak D call: TRBD1 (5 bases). From germline, CDR1 is MDHEN and CDR2 SYDVKM. The germline V and J ends were trimmed by 5 bases and 8 bases, with 16 bases remaining between them. The CDR3 covers 14 residues. The DNA for the CDR3 is TGTGCCAGCAGTCCGGTCGGGGGAGTGGAGCCCCAGCATTTT. Translated: CASSPVGGVEPQHF.

This rearrangement joins TRBV20-1 to TRBJ1-1; possible D gene TRBD1, 6 bases. Trimming shortened V by 6 bases and J by 6 bases, and 11 bases separated the two germline ends. Germline CDR1 DFQATT, CDR2 SNEGSKA (reference sequence). The CDR3 is 11 amino acids. The CDR3 coding sequence is TGCAGTGCCTTCAGGGGAGCTGAAGCTTTCTTT. Encoded protein: CSAFRGAEAFF.

The V gene is TRBV5-4, the J gene TRBJ1-2; D is possibly TRBD1 (5 bases). V was shortened by 1 base and J by 2 bases, with 6 bases between the two germline ends. The CDR3 sequence is 13 residues long. Germline lookup yields CDR1 SGHNT and CDR2 YYREEE (reference sequence). The CDR3 region has the DNA TGTGCCAGCAGCTTGCCAGGGAACTATGGCTACACCTTC. It is translated as CASSLPGNYGYTF.

The chain uses TRBV7-9 and TRBJ2-5; D perhaps matches TRBD2 (5 bases). Germline-derived CDR1 and CDR2 are SEHNR and FQNEAQ (reference sequence). The CDR3 contains 13 residues. V was pared by 2 bases and J by 9 bases, with 13 bases between. CDR3 in amino acids: CASSLPRDGAQYF. The CDR3 DNA sequence: TGTGCCAGCAGCTTACCCCGCGACGGGGCCCAGTACTTC.

The chain employs TRBV5-5 and TRBJ2-1; TRBD2 might be the D (5 bases). The germline CDR1 and CDR2 sequences are SGHKS and YYEKEE (reference sequence). V dropped 5 bases and J dropped 4 bases, with 16 bases sitting between them. The CDR3 runs to 15 residues. DNA of the CDR3: TGTGCCAGCAGTCCCAGTGGACTGGGGTACAATGAGCAGTTCTTC. Encoded protein: CASSPSGLGYNEQFF.

This chain uses TRBV6-4 with TRBJ1-1; weak D call: TRBD1 (5 bases). The CDR3 runs 15 residues. CDR1 and CDR2 (germline): MRHNA, SNTAGT. Trimming took off 4 bases at V and 4 bases at J, with 16 bases between the two ends. CDR3 in DNA: TGTGCCAGCAGTGCCACGGGGGATTTGAGCACTGAAGCTTTCTTT. This sequence encodes CASSATGDLSTEAFF.

V gene TRBV7-9 combines with J gene TRBJ2-1; D is possibly TRBD2 (7 bases). Germline V gives CDR1 SEHNR, CDR2 FQNEAQ (reference sequence). V lost 1 base, J lost 8 bases, and 12 bases lay in between. This CDR3 contains 14 residues. DNA of the CDR3: TGTGCCAGCAGCTTAGTGGCGGGGGCCGATGAGCAGTTCTTC. This encodes CASSLVAGADEQFF. Full variable domain (rest looked up from reference TRBV7-9 and TRBJ2-1): DTGVSQNPRHKITKRGQNVTFRCDPISEHNRLYWYRQTLGQGPEFLTYFQNEAQLEKSRLLSDRFSAERPKGSFSTLEIQRTEQGDSAMYLCASSLVAGADEQFFGPGTRLTVL.

The genes are TRBV7-6 and TRBJ2-3; D call uncertain. This CDR3 has 14 residues. Trimming shortened V by 5 bases and J by 2 bases, and 11 bases separated the two germline ends. Per germline, CDR1 SGHVS and CDR2 FNYEAQ. CDR3 residues: CASSALRSTDTQYF. The CDR3 DNA is TGTGCCAGCAGCGCCCTTCGGTCCACAGATACGCAGTATTTT.

This clone has just a few counts. One end of the junction is discordant with germline, which a read error may explain. This sequence joins TRBV27 and TRBJ2-3; no definite D call. The CDR3 loop spans 13 amino acids. Germline V gives CDR1 MNHEY, CDR2 SMNVEV (reference sequence). This CDR3 is CASSISRTDTQYF. The CDR3 nucleotides are TGTGCCAGCAGTATATCCAGGACAGATACGCAGTATTTT.

The chain joins TRBV2 to TRBJ2-2, with unresolved D. Trimming left V 8 bases short and J 4 bases short, with 11 bases between. Germline V gives CDR1 SNHLY, CDR2 FYNNEI. The CDR3 covers 13 residues. CDR3 DNA: TGTGCCAGCGAATCCGACTCCACCGGGGAGCTGTTTTTT. This translates into CASESDSTGELFF.

The chain is built from TRBV19 and TRBJ2-1; 10 nucleotides align to TRBD2. The germline gives CDR1 LNHDA, CDR2 SQIVND (reference sequence). The V gene end was trimmed by 4 bases and the J gene end by 2 bases; junction bases not matched to a gene: 8. The CDR3 totals 17 residues. The CDR3 loop is CASSSLLTSGTYNEQFF. The CDR3 DNA is TGTGCCAGTAGTAGCCTTCTCACTAGCGGGACCTACAATGAGCAGTTCTTC.

The chain couples TRBV28 to TRBJ1-5; 8 bases fit TRBD1. Germline CDR1 MDHEN, CDR2 SYDVKM. The CDR3 loop spans 14 amino acids. V gave up 7 bases and J gave up 5 bases; unmatched junction bases: 7. This CDR3 is CASIAAGGYQPQHF. Here the CDR3 DNA reads TGTGCCAGCATAGCGGCAGGGGGCTATCAGCCCCAGCATTTT.

The chain recombines TRBV27 with TRBJ2-2; 9 bases align to TRBD1. With 5 bases clipped from V and 6 bases from J, the junction kept 7 bases outside the gene matches. The length of the CDR3 is 15 residues. Looked up from germline, CDR1 is MNHEY and CDR2 is SMNVEV (reference sequence). Written as DNA, the CDR3 is TGTGCCAGCAGTGCCGGGACAGGGAAAGCCGGGGAGCTGTTTTTT. Protein sequence: CASSAGTGKAGELFF.

The J gene is TRBJ2-7, the V gene TRBV5-5; TRBD1 matches 8 bases. Germline assignment: CDR1 SGHKS and CDR2 YYEKEE (reference sequence). The CDR3 runs 14 residues. The V segment lost 2 bases and the J segment 3 bases; nucleotides outside the gene matches: 4. CDR3 in DNA: TGTGCCAGCAGCTTTGGGACAGGCCTCTACGAGCAGTACTTC. It yields the protein CASSFGTGLYEQYF.

This chain uses TRBV4-1 with TRBJ2-1; the D is unclear. Germline V gene lookup returns CDR1 MGHRA and CDR2 YSYEKL. The CDR3 loop spans 12 amino acids. V lost 3 bases to trimming and J lost 6 bases, with 6 bases between them. CDR3 nucleotide sequence: TGCGCCAGCAGCCATGGAGCCAATGAGCAGTTCTTC. This codes for CASSHGANEQFF.